These T cell receptor beta chains were read from a single sample in a study of cytomegalovirus exposure and HLA in healthy donors. TCRdb's copy holds only in-frame clones and misses some; the assay was immunoSEQ multiplex PCR. The sample carries approximately 110,000 clones, about four fifths recorded once. The sample consisted of PBMCs. The receptors were sampled from a young man in good health and CMV-seronegative. Each CDR3 is given with its conserved first and last residue. The order of the fields is V gene, CDR3 protein.

TRBV6-6 | CASSSTGNYGYTF
TRBV7-2 | CASSLEIVRPQHF
TRBV7-2 | CASGGAGDTQYF
TRBV5-1 | CASSLGVASSGETQYF
TRBV5-1 | CASSRRGGLHEQFF
TRBV5-5 | CASGGRGTEKLFF
TRBV18 | CASSPPSGGITGELFF
TRBV23-1 | CALTDTQYF
TRBV6-5 | CASSDTTGVSEAFF
TRBV15 | CATSRDRRGANEQFF
TRBV7-8 | CASSQSGGGGYTF
TRBV5-1 | CASSPGTSGRPYNEQFF
TRBV27 | CASSTDSSYEQYF
TRBV12-2 | CASRLSWVPPRTSGIHEQYF
TRBV7-9 | CASSPNLAGEQFF
TRBV4-1 | CASSQDFLGSLSNQPQHF
TRBV5-1 | CASSRSQGAASGTQYF
TRBV18 | CASSPKREGDAWYF
TRBV4-3 | CASSQDFGTRFTEQYF
TRBV30 | CAWGQSEETQYF
TRBV7-7 | CASSPGLAGDTQYF
TRBV5-1 | CASRPSETETYEQYF
TRBV9 | CASSVAGARPETQYF